This TCR beta chain came from a study of cytomegalovirus exposure and HLA in healthy donors (dated by TCRdb to about 2017). Background on the whole study: An earlier analysis of fewer than 750 of the donors reported approximately 260 Gb of sequence data and 117 million unique TCR beta sequences obtained from around 170 million T cells. In the later analysis, no new phenotypic data were used to find candidate immune exposures; instead, reliance was placed on TCR beta sequences and their occurrence across donors. Donor age, sex, ethnicity and CMV serostatus were compiled alongside the repertoire data. Typing coverage varied by locus: roughly 629-630 donors for A, B, C, DRB1 and DQB1; approximately 500 for DQA1; nearly 610 for DPA1; 400 to 480 for DPB1. Around 320 gigabases of sequencing data and approximately 85 million unique TCR sequences were included in an early release covering over 600 HLA-typed donors. The genetic ancestry cluster associated with self-reported Caucasian donors included about four fifths of the approximately 400 genotyped donors. All discovery cohort repertoires had been generated on a single sequencing platform. About 5 DR-DQ haplotypes were handled as single units for association and clustering, since linkage in the cohort was strong. A separate validation cohort of more than 100 different subjects was used in addition to the roughly 700-subject first cohort. An earlier analysis of 500 to 750 of the donors applied high-throughput TCR beta sequencing to assess whether each TCR beta V gene segment acted as functional or pseudogenic. Class I and class II HLA loci were covered by the typing at four-digit resolution. Using immunosequencing, the study profiled T cell repertoires from some 670 subjects and related those repertoires to cytomegalovirus serostatus. A later genetic analysis used genome-wide SNP genotypes for about three fifths of the 666 donors, treating that subset as a discovery cohort. High-throughput TCR immunosequencing, statistical association of individual TCRs with disease status, and machine learning were combined to predict cytomegalovirus infection status. A later analysis re-analyzed previously published TCR beta repertoires from several hundred donors and added high-resolution HLA genotyping to study TCR occurrence patterns. Across some 400 genotyped donors of the cohort, an average of about 240,000 unique TCR beta nucleotide sequences per donor were sequenced, and roughly 20% of those sequences were non-productive. The study was designed to test whether signatures of past pathogen exposure could be identified by cataloging public T cell receptors. The investigation overall reported the following: For the cohort, immune exposure information was limited to CMV serostatus. Specific HLA alleles were associated with 15,000 to 20,000 TCR beta sequences at a false discovery rate of 0.05 in a later analysis. In the study, about 150 TCR beta chains were listed as associated with cytomegalovirus. The earlier analysis of approximately 560 of the donors excluded approximately 17 rarely observed V segments, including chromosome 9 orphons, because counts were too low. In a later analysis, several top co-occurrence clusters were reported to appear linked to parvovirus B19, influenza, CMV and Epstein-Barr virus. In a later analysis, HLA-associated TCR beta chains were found to be more clonally expanded and to have lower generation probabilities than equally common non-associated chains. In this cohort, only TCR beta chains were sequenced, and detectable features were limited by the absence of alpha or paired-chain data. A cluster of highly shared sequence variants was judged likely to be a technical artifact of the sequencing pipeline. Across donors, most TCR sequences were observed very rarely, whereas some public TCRs were present in many individuals. Broadly in line with IMGT annotations, most TCR beta V segments showed up in productive rearrangements about 90% or about 30% of the time in an earlier analysis of some 590 of the donors. In both the original and validation cohorts, the classifier was reported to diagnose cytomegalovirus status with high specificity and sensitivity. Sequencing depth was assumed to be roughly uniform across donors in the presence/absence analyses, though that assumption may not hold. HLA typing was unavailable for some donors at each locus, so association tests used only the typed subset. In a later analysis, most CMV-associated TCR beta chains were found to appear HLA-restricted, with HLA associations seemingly driven largely by CMV exposure. According to a later analysis, TCR association rates differed among HLA loci, with DRB1 alleles showing the most associated TCRs and HLA-C alleles showing the fewest. A further reported finding was that TCR beta sequences accurately predicted the HLA-A and HLA-B alleles for most subjects in the first cohort. Linkage disequilibrium might explain the correlated functional status among segregating V segments, but an unknown experimental factor could not be ruled out. Assigning TCR associations to individual alleles was difficult when HLA alleles, especially DR and DQ, strongly co-occurred. In a later genetic analysis, a missense DCLRE1C variant was associated with V-gene and J-gene trimming of TCR beta chains, and the association was replicated in an independent cohort. In a later genetic analysis, fewer N-insertions in productive TCRs were reported among donors in an Asian-associated ancestry cluster than the roughly 700-donor mean. Because the 87-base-pair reads could not distinguish some IMGT-functional V segments, including TRBV6-2 and TRBV6-3, those segments were excluded. The authors suggested that the approach could potentially be extended to other disease states and immunological phenotypes. A few of the identified cytomegalovirus-associated TCR beta chains were confirmed in vitro to be specific for cytomegalovirus antigens.

CDR1 and CDR2 are read off the germline V gene (reference sequence) as LNHDA and SQIVND. The CDR3, cysteine through phenylalanine, is 14 amino acids long. CDR3 DNA only is kept here, 42 bases in frame from base 1. A word on this clone: Its recognized antigen is unknown. An end of the junction differs from the germline gene, which may be a read error.

Libraries were prepared through the immunoSEQ multiplex PCR assay. The multiplex PCR relied on a mix of 60 forward primers for TCR Vbeta segments and 13 reverse primers for TCR Jbeta segments. Amplification of the CDR3 region of rearranged TCR beta genes was performed with a multiplex PCR assay on genomic DNA. The Illumina HiSeq System was used to sequence the amplified TCR beta libraries as 87-base-pair reads. The study's processing was this. In a later analysis, roughly 80 million unique TCR beta chains were counted across the approximately 670 repertoires, and roughly 11 million of these chains were shared by at least two donors. To remove PCR and sequencing errors, raw reads were error-corrected and collapsed into unique sequences using a nearest-neighbor algorithm that merged closely related sequences. V, D and J gene segments were assigned by aligning CDR3 sequences to IMGT reference sequences. Each retained sequence needed at least a six-nucleotide match to both a V gene segment and a J gene segment. Rearrangements were called productive when the CDR3 lacked stop codons and stayed in frame with V and J; all others were non-productive. CDR3 was defined by IMGT convention, running from the second conserved V-encoded cysteine to the conserved J-encoded phenylalanine. In an earlier analysis of more than 550 of the donors, sequences lacking an unambiguous match to a single V gene segment were excluded. In an earlier analysis of a few hundred of the donors, V segments were called functional above 56.7% productive rearrangements and were called segregating when the between-donor standard deviation exceeded 5%. A statistical classification framework was developed to diagnose cytomegalovirus status using the catalog of TCR beta chain sequences. A later analysis assigned V and J genes by comparing TCR nucleotide sequences with IMGT/GENE-DB human TR gene sequences. The TCRdist pipeline was used in a later analysis to assign CDR3 sequences and most-parsimonious VDJ recombination scenarios. In a later analysis, each TCR beta chain was defined by its CDR3 amino acid sequence together with its V-gene family, and reads without a unique V-gene family were excluded. A later analysis removed roughly 590 highly shared, low-generation-probability nucleotide sequences to deal with suspected cross-contamination and a sequencing artifact. For each public chain, a later analysis derived a clonal expansion index from normalized ranks of inferred template counts within each repertoire. In a later analysis, generation probabilities were computed with a VDJ recombination model fitted to out-of-frame rearrangements, and the resulting probabilities were checked against IGoR. In a later analysis, TCR-TCR, TCR-HLA and TCR-CMV co-occurrence was scored with hypergeometric tests, and a repertoire-size bias correction was applied to TCR pairs. False discovery rates were estimated in a later analysis by permuting HLA or CMV assignments 20 times. A later analysis grouped co-occurring TCRs with DBSCAN, adding TCRdist sequence similarity when clustering within HLA-allele-positive subsets. Repertoires with fewer than 30,000 or more than 120,000 public chains, plus five repertoires with anomalous nucleotide sharing, were excluded from co-occurrence clustering. TCRdb carries this immuneACCESS record with in-frame sequences only. Its versions omit some clonotypes, under half of them owing to an unresolved V gene in the studies checked, with the rest unexplained. From that table come the V and J calls and clone size; the DNA was used to work out D and trimming. Across this sample there are some 110,000 clones, with more than 75% seen only once. The ten most abundant clones make up around 3.9% of the sample.

The cohort comprised more than 550 healthy bone marrow donors. Cohort members were all nominally healthy when sampled, although unrecorded immune exposures were likely present. The donor tested CMV seronegative and was one of the 352 seronegative cohort members. A peripheral blood sample was collected from each donor, and TCR beta sequencing was performed on peripheral blood mononuclear cells. The Qiagen DNeasy Blood Extraction Kit was used to extract genomic DNA from the blood cell samples. This TCR came from a man in his forties in good health and CMV-seronegative. Sample: PBMCs. Recombination connected TRBV19 to TRBJ1-1, with the D segment identity uncertain. The base sequence is TGTACCAGTAGTATACCAGGCCTGACCACTGAAGCTTTCTTT. Its translation is CTSSIPGLTTEAFF.